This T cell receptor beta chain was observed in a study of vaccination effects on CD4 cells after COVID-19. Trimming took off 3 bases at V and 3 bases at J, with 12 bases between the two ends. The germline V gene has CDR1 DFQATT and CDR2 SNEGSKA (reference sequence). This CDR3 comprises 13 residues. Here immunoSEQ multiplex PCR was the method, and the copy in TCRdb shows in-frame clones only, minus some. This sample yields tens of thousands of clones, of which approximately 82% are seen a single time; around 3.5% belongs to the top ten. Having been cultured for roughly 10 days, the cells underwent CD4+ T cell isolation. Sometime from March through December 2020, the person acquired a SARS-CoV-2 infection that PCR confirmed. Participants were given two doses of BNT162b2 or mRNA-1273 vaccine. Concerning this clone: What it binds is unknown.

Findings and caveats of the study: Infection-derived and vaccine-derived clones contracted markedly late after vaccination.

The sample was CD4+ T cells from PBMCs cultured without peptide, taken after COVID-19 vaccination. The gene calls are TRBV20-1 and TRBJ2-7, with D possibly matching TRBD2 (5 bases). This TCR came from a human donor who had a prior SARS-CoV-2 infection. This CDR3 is CSASEGQNYEQYF. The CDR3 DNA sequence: TGCAGTGCTAGTGAGGGCCAAAACTACGAGCAGTACTTC.